The table lists the clone carrying this TCR beta chain with a count of one. Its cognate antigen is unknown. PCR amplification relied on 60 Vbeta primers (plus 13 Jbeta primers). The table came from immunoSEQ multiplex PCR; TCRdb's copy has only in-frame clones and leaves some out. This table holds about 190,000 clones, about four fifths found once. These data belong to a study of cytomegalovirus exposure and HLA in healthy donors. Looking at the study overall: Prior work identified around 120 million unique TCR beta sequences in some 180 million T cells. HLA-typed donors were the source of roughly 80 million unique TCRs held in an early data release. Broader study findings: It was assumed in the presence/absence analyses that sequencing depth was roughly uniform across donors. An apparent linkage of common viral pathogens to several of the most significant clusters emerged in a later analysis.

The CDR3 runs to 16 residues. The gene calls are TRBV12-2 and TRBJ1-5; the table's D call of TRBD1 was not tested on the DNA. TRBV12-2 has pseudogene status. Sequencing was done on a sample of PBMCs. The receptor was isolated from a man aged 18 to 30 in good health and CMV-seronegative. Written as DNA, the CDR3 is TGTGCAAGTCGTTACATACAGGGGGTTCGGAATCAGCCCCAGCATTTT. Its protein is CASRYIQGVRNQPQHF.